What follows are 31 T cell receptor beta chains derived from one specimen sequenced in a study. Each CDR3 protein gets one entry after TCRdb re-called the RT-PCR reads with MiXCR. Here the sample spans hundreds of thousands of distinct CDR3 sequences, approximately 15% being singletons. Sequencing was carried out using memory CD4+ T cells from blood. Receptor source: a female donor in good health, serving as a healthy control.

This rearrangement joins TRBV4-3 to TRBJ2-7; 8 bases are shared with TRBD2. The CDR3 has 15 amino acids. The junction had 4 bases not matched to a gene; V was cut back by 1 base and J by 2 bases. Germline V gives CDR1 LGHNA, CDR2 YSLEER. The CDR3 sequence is CASSQVLAGPYEQYF. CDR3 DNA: TGCGCCAGCAGCCAAGTCCTAGCGGGTCCCTACGAGCAGTACTTC.

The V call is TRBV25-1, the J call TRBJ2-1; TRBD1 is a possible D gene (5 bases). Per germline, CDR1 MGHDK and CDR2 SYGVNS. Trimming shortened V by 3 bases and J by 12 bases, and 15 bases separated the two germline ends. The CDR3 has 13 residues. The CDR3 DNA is TGTGCCAGCAGTGATATATGGGGCCGTGGGCAGTTCTTC. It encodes CASSDIWGRGQFF.

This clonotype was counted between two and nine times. The CDR3 region is CASSFLQATDTQYF. The DNA for the CDR3 is TGTGCCAGCAGTTTCTTGCAGGCCACAGATACGCAGTATTTT. The V and J genes are TRBV12-3 or TRBV12-4 and TRBJ2-3; D uncertain. V was cut by 3 bases and J by 2 bases, with 9 bases left in between. There are 14 residues in the CDR3.

CDR3 nucleotides: TGTGCCAGCAGGCTCGGGATTAACTATGGCTACACCTTC. This gives the protein CASRLGINYGYTF. This chain links TRBV6-6 with TRBJ1-2; D ambiguous. The CDR3 has 13 residues. Trimming stripped 6 bases from V and 1 base from J, with 9 bases between. In germline, CDR1 is MNHNY, CDR2 SVGAGI (reference sequence).

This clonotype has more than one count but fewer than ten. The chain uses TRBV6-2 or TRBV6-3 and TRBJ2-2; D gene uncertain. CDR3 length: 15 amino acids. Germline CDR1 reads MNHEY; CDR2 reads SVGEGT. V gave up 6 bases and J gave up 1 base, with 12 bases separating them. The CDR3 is CASRPRAGNTGELFF. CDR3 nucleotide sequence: TGTGCCAGCAGACCAAGAGCCGGGAACACCGGGGAGCTGTTTTTT.

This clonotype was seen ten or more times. The CDR3 DNA follows: TGTGCCAGCACCCAGGGTAATTCACCCCTCCACTTT. Its protein product is CASTQGNSPLHF. The genes are TRBV12-3 or TRBV12-4 and TRBJ1-6; D perhaps matches TRBD1 (5 bases). V lost 7 bases, J lost 6 bases, and 7 bases lay in between. This CDR3 contains 12 residues.

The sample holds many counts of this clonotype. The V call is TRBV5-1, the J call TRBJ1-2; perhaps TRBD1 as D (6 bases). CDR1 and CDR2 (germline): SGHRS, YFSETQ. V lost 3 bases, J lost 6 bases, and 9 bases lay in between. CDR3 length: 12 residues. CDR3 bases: TGCGCCAGCAGCTACAGGGAAGATGGCTACACCTTC. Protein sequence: CASSYREDGYTF.

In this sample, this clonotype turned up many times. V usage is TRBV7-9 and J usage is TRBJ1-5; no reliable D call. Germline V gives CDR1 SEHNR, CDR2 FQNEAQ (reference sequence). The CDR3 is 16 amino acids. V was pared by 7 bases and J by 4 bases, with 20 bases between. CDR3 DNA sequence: TGTGCCAGCAACCAAACTCCTGACATACTAAATCAGCCCCAGCATTTT. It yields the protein CASNQTPDILNQPQHF.

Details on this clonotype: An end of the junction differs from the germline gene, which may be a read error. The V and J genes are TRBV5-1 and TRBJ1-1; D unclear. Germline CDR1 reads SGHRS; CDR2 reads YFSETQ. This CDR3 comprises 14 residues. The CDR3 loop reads CASSLWTVNTEALF. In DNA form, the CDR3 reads TGCGCCAGCAGCTTGTGGACGGTGAACACTGAAGCTCTCTTT.

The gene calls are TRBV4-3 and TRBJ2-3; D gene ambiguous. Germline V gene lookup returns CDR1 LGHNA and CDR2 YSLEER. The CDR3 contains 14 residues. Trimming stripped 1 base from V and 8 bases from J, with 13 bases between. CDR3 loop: CASSQAARAGTQYF. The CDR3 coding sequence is TGCGCCAGCAGCCAAGCGGCTAGGGCAGGTACGCAGTATTTT.

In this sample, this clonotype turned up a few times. The CDR3 coding sequence is TGTGCCTGGAGTGGTAACCGGGCTAGGGAGCAGTTCTTC. Protein product: CAWSGNRAREQFF. This sequence joins TRBV30 and TRBJ2-1; no reliable D call. The CDR3 is 13 amino acids. CDR1 and CDR2 from the germline V gene are GTSNPN and SVGIG (reference sequence). V shed 1 base and J shed 10 bases, with 14 bases lying between them.

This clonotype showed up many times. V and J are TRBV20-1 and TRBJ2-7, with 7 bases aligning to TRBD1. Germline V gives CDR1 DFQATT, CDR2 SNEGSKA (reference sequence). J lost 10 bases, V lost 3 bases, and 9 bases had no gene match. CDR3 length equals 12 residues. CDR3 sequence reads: CSARPQGSRQYF. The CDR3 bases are TGCAGTGCTAGGCCACAGGGGTCTCGACAGTACTTC.

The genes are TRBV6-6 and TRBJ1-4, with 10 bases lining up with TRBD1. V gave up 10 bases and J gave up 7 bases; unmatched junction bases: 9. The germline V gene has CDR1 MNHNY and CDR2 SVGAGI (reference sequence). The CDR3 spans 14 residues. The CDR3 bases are TGTGCCATCAAGACGGGACAGGGGATTGAAAAACTGTTTTTT. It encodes CAIKTGQGIEKLFF.

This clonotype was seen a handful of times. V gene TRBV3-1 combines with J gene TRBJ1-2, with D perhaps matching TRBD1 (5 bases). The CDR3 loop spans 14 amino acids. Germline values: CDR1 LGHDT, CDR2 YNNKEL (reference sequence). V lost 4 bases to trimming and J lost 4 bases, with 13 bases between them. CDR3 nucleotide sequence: TGTGCCAGCAGCCGACCTGGCAGGGTCTATGGCTACACCTTC. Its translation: CASSRPGRVYGYTF.

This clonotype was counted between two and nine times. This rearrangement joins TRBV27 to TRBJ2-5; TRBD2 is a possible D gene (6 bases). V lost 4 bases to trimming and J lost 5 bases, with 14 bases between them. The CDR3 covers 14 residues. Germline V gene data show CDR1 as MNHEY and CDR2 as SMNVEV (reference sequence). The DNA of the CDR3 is TGTGCCAGCAGTTCCGGGAGTCAGAGGGAGACCCAGTACTTC. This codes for CASSSGSQRETQYF.

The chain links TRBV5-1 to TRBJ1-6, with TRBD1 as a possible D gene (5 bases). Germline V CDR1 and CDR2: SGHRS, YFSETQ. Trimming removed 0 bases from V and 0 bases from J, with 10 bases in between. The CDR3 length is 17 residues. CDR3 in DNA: TGCGCCAGCAGCTTGGCGACAGCCTTCTCCTATAATTCACCCCTCCACTTT. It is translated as CASSLATAFSYNSPLHF.

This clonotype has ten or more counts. The CDR3 sequence is CASSSGWNTEAFF. The CDR3 region has the DNA TGTGCCAGCAGCTCCGGCTGGAACACTGAAGCTTTCTTT. This chain connects TRBV7-2 to TRBJ1-1; unclear D gene. The CDR3 is made up of 13 amino acids. V lost 4 bases and J lost 1, with 7 bases in between. Germline V CDR1 and CDR2: SGHTA, FQGNSA.

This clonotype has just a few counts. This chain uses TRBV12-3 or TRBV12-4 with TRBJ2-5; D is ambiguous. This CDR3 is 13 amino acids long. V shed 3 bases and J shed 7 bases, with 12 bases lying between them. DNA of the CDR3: TGTGCCAGCAGTTTTGCCAGACGTGGGACCCAGTACTTC. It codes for CASSFARRGTQYF.

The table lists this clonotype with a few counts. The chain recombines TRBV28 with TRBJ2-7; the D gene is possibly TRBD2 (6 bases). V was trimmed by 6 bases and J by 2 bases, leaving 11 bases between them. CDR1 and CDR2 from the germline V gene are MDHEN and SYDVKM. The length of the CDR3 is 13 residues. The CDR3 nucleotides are TGTGCCAGCAGGACTAGTTCAACCTACGAGCAGTACTTC. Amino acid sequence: CASRTSSTYEQYF. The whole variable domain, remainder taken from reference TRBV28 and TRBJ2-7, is DVKVTQSSRYLVKRTGEKVFLECVQDMDHENMFWYRQDPGLGLRLIYFSYDVKMKEKGDIPEGYSVSREKKERFSLILESASTNQTSMYLCASRTSSTYEQYFGPGTRLTVT.

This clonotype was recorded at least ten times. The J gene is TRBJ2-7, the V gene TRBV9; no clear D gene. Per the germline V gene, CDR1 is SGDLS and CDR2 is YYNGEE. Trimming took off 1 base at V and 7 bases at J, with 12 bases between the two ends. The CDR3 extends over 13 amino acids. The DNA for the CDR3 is TGTGCCAGCAGCGTACACACAGCAGAAGAGCAGTACTTC. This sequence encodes CASSVHTAEEQYF.

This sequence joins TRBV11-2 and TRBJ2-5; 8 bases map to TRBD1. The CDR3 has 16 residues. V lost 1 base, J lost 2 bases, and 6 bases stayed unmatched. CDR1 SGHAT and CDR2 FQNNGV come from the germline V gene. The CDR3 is CASSLGYTGGQETQYF. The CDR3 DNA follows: TGTGCCAGCAGCTTAGGTTACACAGGGGGTCAAGAGACCCAGTACTTC.

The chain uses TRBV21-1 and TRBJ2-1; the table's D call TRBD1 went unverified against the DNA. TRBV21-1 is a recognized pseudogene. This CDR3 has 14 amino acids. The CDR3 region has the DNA TGTGCCAGCAGCACCTCGACAGGGGACAATGAGCAGTTCTTC. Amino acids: CASSTSTGDNEQFF.

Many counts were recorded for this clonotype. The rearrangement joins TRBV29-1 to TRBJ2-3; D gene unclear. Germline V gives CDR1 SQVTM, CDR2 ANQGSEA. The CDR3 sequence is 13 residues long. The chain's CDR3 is CNNRAYCTDTQYF. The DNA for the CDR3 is TGCAACAACCGGGCCTACTGCACAGATACGCAGTATTTT.

The CDR3 DNA follows: TGCAGTGCGCTATTAGGACAGGATAATCAGCCCCAGCATTTT. Translated, it gives CSALLGQDNQPQHF. The chain recombines TRBV20-1 with TRBJ1-5; 7 nucleotides align to TRBD1. The CDR3 loop spans 14 amino acids. Germline assignment: CDR1 DFQATT and CDR2 SNEGSKA (reference sequence). V trimming: 6 bases; J trimming: 4 bases; junction bases outside the gene matches: 9.

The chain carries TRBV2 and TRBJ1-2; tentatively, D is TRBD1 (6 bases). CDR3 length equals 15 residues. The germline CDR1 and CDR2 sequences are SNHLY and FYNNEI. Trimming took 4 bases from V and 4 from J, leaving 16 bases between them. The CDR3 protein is CASSVRRTASYGYTF. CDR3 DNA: TGTGCCAGCAGTGTTAGGAGGACAGCGAGCTATGGCTACACCTTC.

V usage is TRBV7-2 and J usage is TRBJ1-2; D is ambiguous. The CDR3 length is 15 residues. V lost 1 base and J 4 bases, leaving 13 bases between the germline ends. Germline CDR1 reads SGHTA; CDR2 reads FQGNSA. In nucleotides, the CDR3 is TGTGCCAGCAGCTTAGTCGGAGGTCCGGGCTATGGCTACACCTTC. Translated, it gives CASSLVGGPGYGYTF.

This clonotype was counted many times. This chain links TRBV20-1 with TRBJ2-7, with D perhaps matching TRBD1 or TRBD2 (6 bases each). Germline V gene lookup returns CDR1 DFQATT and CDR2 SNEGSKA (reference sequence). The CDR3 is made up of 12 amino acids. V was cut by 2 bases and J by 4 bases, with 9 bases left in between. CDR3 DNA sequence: TGCAGTGCTAGAAAGGGGGGTTACGAGCAGTACTTC. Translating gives CSARKGGYEQYF.

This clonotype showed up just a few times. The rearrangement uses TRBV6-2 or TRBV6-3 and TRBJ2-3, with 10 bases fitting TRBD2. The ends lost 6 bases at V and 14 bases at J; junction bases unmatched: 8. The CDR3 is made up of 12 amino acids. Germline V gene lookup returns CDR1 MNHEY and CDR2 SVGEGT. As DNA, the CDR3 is TGTGCCAGCAGCCCATCTAGCGGGAGTCTGTATTTT. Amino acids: CASSPSSGSLYF.

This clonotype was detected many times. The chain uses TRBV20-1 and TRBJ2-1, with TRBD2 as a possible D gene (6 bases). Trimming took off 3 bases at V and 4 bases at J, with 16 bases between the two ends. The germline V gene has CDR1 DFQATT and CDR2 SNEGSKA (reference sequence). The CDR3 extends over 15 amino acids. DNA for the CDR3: TGCAGTGCTAGGGAGAGGCGGGGCGGGTACAATGAGCAGTTCTTC. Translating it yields CSARERRGGYNEQFF.

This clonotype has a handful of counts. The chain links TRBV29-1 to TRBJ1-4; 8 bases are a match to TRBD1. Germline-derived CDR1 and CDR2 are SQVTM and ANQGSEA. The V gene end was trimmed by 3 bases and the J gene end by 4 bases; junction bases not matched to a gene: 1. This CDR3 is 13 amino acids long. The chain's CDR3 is CSVDGQGNEKLFF. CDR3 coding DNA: TGCAGCGTTGATGGACAGGGTAATGAAAAACTGTTTTTT.

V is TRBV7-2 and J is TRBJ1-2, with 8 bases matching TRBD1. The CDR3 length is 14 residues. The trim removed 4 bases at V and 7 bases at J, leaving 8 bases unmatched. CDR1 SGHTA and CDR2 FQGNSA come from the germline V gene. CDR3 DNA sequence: TGTGCCAGCAGCTACGACAGGGGTCTGCGTGGCTACACCTTC. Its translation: CASSYDRGLRGYTF.